This TCR beta chain appears in the sequencing data of a study of early T cells in non-severe SARS-CoV-2 infection. About the research overall: Sequencing of unsorted whole blood was done on bulk RNA, leaving chains unpaired.

Study-wide results and caveats: Private and CD4 specificities were missed by VDJdb matching, skewed to anti-spike CD8.

Unique molecular identifiers tagged individual cDNA molecules. Each CDR3 protein gets one entry after TCRdb re-called the 5' RACE reads with MiXCR. The sample includes about 83,000 distinct CDR3 sequences, 10% to 15% seen only once; the top ten take around 7%. This CDR3 is built from 16 residues. The germline CDR1 and CDR2 sequences are SGHTA and FQGNSA. V lost 2 bases to trimming and J lost 9 bases, with 20 bases between them. This clonotype turned up a few times. Its antigen remains unidentified. Sequencing was performed on whole blood. The clonotype was recovered from an adult who was a healthcare worker with PCR-confirmed SARS-CoV-2 infection or an uninfected control (not recorded which). This chain uses TRBV7-2 with TRBJ2-1; possible D gene TRBD1, 5 bases. The CDR3 loop reads CASSLPLRGWKGEQFF. In DNA form, the CDR3 reads TGTGCCAGCAGCTTACCCTTAAGGGGTTGGAAGGGTGAGCAGTTCTTC.